The 10 T cell receptor beta chains below come from one sample, sequenced in a study of blood T cell repertoires in COVID-19. Only in-frame clones appear in the TCRdb table, and some are missing; sequencing was by immunoSEQ multiplex PCR. The sample yields 50,000 to 65,000 clones, 80% to 90% seen once. Sequencing input: peripheral blood. The receptors come from a human donor in a cohort sampled during active COVID-19.

This chain uses TRBV5-1 with TRBJ2-1; no reliable D call. Germline CDR1 reads SGHRS; CDR2 reads YFSETQ. The CDR3 loop spans 11 amino acids. The germline V and J ends were trimmed by 4 bases and 9 bases, with 8 bases remaining between them. This chain's CDR3 is CASSVDIEQFF. In nucleotides, the CDR3 is TGCGCCAGCAGCGTTGACATTGAGCAGTTCTTC.

This chain links TRBV18 with TRBJ2-4; possible D gene TRBD2, 5 bases. The CDR3 runs 18 residues. Trimming cost V 0 bases and J 4 bases, with 19 bases left between them. Germline CDR1 and CDR2: KGHSH and LQKENI. CDR3 DNA sequence: TGTGCCAGCTCACCACCTCGTCCGGGATCCCCGAGGAAAAACATTCAGTACTTC. It specifies CASSPPRPGSPRKNIQYF.

The V call is TRBV6-5, the J call TRBJ1-6; D not resolved. The germline V gene has CDR1 MNHEY and CDR2 SVGAGI. The CDR3 extends over 14 amino acids. Trimming removed 6 bases at V and 7 bases at J, with 13 bases between. CDR3: CASRFPNVNSPLHF. CDR3 in DNA: TGTGCCAGCAGGTTCCCCAATGTCAATTCACCCCTCCACTTT.

This clone was detected only a few times. J is TRBJ2-1 and V is TRBV2; 12 bases align to TRBD2. This CDR3 is built from 15 residues. Germline loops: CDR1 SNHLY, CDR2 FYNNEI. V shed 6 bases and J 6 bases; nucleotides not matched to a gene: 6. The CDR3, as DNA: TGTGCCAGCAGACGTCTAGCGGGGGGGCTCAATGAGCAGTTCTTC. Translation gives CASRRLAGGLNEQFF.

The V call is TRBV19, the J call TRBJ2-1; TRBD1 aligns across 9 bases. The CDR3 runs 16 residues. Germline CDR1 reads LNHDA; CDR2 reads SQIVND (reference sequence). V was clipped by 5 bases and J by 3 bases; unmatched bases: 8. CDR3 sequence: CASSAGQGNLYNEQFF. DNA for the CDR3: TGTGCCAGTAGTGCGGGACAGGGTAACCTCTACAATGAGCAGTTCTTC.

The V and J genes are TRBV24-1 and TRBJ2-1; TRBD2 matches at 10 bases. The CDR3 spans 16 residues. Germline assignment: CDR1 KGHDR and CDR2 SFDVKD. Trimming at V came to 3 bases and at J to 7 bases, leaving 8 bases not matched to a gene. CDR3 sequence reads: CATSDQASGSNNEQFF. As DNA, the CDR3 is TGTGCCACCAGTGATCAAGCTAGCGGGAGTAATAATGAGCAGTTCTTC.

The chain uses TRBV5-1 and TRBJ2-1; D perhaps matches TRBD2 (7 bases). The CDR3 contains 15 residues. Trimming took off 0 bases at V and 2 bases at J, with 9 bases between the two ends. Germline V CDR1 and CDR2: SGHRS, YFSETQ. Here the CDR3 DNA reads TGCGCCAGCAGCTTGGTCGGGGGGCCCTACAATGAGCAGTTCTTC. Protein sequence: CASSLVGGPYNEQFF.

The gene calls are TRBV5-1 and TRBJ2-6; tentatively, D is TRBD2 (7 bases). With 0 bases removed from V and 0 bases from J, the gap between germline ends came to 16 bases. The length of the CDR3 is 19 residues. CDR1 and CDR2 (germline): SGHRS, YFSETQ. CDR3 region: CASSLVGAAGASGANVLTF. In DNA, the CDR3 is TGCGCCAGCAGCTTGGTTGGGGCTGCGGGGGCCTCTGGGGCCAACGTCCTGACTTTC.

This chain joins TRBV19 and TRBJ2-1; the match to TRBD2 covers 12 bases. This CDR3 contains 18 residues. J was trimmed by 0 bases and V by 6 bases; bases with no gene match: 9. Germline lookup yields CDR1 LNHDA and CDR2 SQIVND (reference sequence). Written as DNA, the CDR3 is TGTGCCAGTAGCCAGGTACTAGCGGGAGGTAGCTCCTACAATGAGCAGTTCTTC. Translated: CASSQVLAGGSSYNEQFF. The full variable domain, with the rest looked up from reference TRBV19 and TRBJ2-1, is DGGITQSPKYLFRKEGQNVTLSCEQNLNHDAMYWYRQDPGQGLRLIYYSQIVNDFQKGDIAEGYSVSREKKESFPLTVTSAQKNPTAFYLCASSQVLAGGSSYNEQFFGPGTRLTVL.

In this sample, this clone turned up once. This CDR3 is CASDGRVAGSYGYTF. DNA of the CDR3: TGTGCCAGCGATGGCAGAGTGGCGGGGAGCTATGGCTACACCTTC. The chain employs TRBV6-5 and TRBJ1-2; D is uncertain. CDR1 and CDR2 from the germline V gene are MNHEY and SVGAGI. This CDR3 region has 15 residues. The ends were cut back, 8 bases at V and 4 bases at J, with 20 bases in the middle.